The 19 T cell receptor beta chains given below trace back to one sample, sequenced in a study of long-term antiretroviral therapy in people with HIV. Researchers report immunoSEQ v3.0 was run at survey level. The method was immunoSEQ multiplex PCR; TCRdb's version includes in-frame clones alone and lacks a portion of them. The repertoire holds tens of thousands of clones, with roughly four fifths as singletons. The sample consisted of unsorted PBMCs, taken 0.5 years before starting antiretroviral therapy. The origin of the receptors is a man in his forties or fifties with HIV.

The chain carries TRBV18 and TRBJ1-1; D remains unclear. Germline V CDR1 and CDR2: KGHSH, LQKENI. V was pared by 3 bases and J by 2 bases, with 13 bases between. This CDR3 region has 15 residues. The CDR3 DNA reads as TGTGCCAGCTCACCTACCGACTTGGTTAACACTGAAGCTTTCTTT. This sequence encodes CASSPTDLVNTEAFF.

A single count supports this clone. This chain links TRBV5-6 with TRBJ2-2; D is unclear. V was clipped by 4 bases and J by 4 bases, with 5 bases between them. CDR3 length: 12 amino acids. The V gene's germline CDR1 is SGHDT and CDR2 YYEEEE. The CDR3 loop reads CASSPGTGELFF. CDR3 sequence (DNA): TGTGCCAGCAGCCCGGGCACCGGGGAGCTGTTTTTT. The complete variable domain, with remaining parts taken from reference TRBV5-6 and TRBJ2-2, reads DAGVTQSPTHLIKTRGQQVTLRCSPKSGHDTVSWYQQALGQGPQFIFQYYEEEERQRGNFPDRFSGHQFPNYSSELNVNALLLGDSALYLCASSPGTGELFFGEGSRLTVL.

The gene calls are TRBV19 and TRBJ1-2; D remains unclear. The CDR3 is 13 residues long. V dropped 5 bases and J dropped 8 bases, with 15 bases sitting between them. Germline V gives CDR1 LNHDA, CDR2 SQIVND (reference sequence). CDR3 bases: TGTGCCAGTAGTCTCACGGCGGTTGGAGGCTACACCTTC. This gives the protein CASSLTAVGGYTF. Using reference TRBV19 and TRBJ1-2 for the parts outside the CDR3, the full variable domain is DGGITQSPKYLFRKEGQNVTLSCEQNLNHDAMYWYRQDPGQGLRLIYYSQIVNDFQKGDIAEGYSVSREKKESFPLTVTSAQKNPTAFYLCASSLTAVGGYTFGSGTRLTVV.

The chain links TRBV5-5 to TRBJ2-5, with 9 positions matching TRBD2. CDR3 length: 15 amino acids. V lost 1 base and J lost 2; bases outside the gene matches: 3. The germline V gene encodes CDR1 SGHKS and CDR2 YYEKEE (reference sequence). The CDR3 sequence is CASSLSGGLQETQYF. CDR3 bases: TGTGCCAGCAGCTTGAGCGGGGGGCTGCAAGAGACCCAGTACTTC.

The rearrangement uses TRBV6-1 and TRBJ2-7; D gene uncertain. V was shortened by 1 base and J by 2 bases, with 12 bases between the two germline ends. Germline V gene lookup returns CDR1 MNHNS and CDR2 SASEGT. CDR3 length: 15 residues. The CDR3 region is CASSEGAGSAYEQYF. The CDR3 nucleotides are TGTGCCAGCAGTGAAGGGGCCGGTTCTGCCTACGAGCAGTACTTC.

This clone was seen once. This chain links TRBV6-6 with TRBJ1-1; 10 nucleotides agree with TRBD1. CDR3 length equals 15 residues. The V gene end was trimmed by 0 bases and the J gene end by 11 bases; junction bases not matched to a gene: 9. CDR1 is MNHNY and CDR2 is SVGAGI in the germline V gene (reference sequence). For the CDR3, the DNA is TGTGCCAGCAGTTACTCTTCCGAGACAGGGGGCTGGGCTTTCTTT. Amino acids: CASSYSSETGGWAFF.

The chain recombines TRBV4-1 with TRBJ2-3; D remains ambiguous. The CDR3 covers 14 residues. Trimming removed 4 bases at V and 0 bases at J, with 8 bases between. Germline CDR1 is MGHRA and CDR2 is YSYEKL. CDR3 region: CASSRLPSTDTQYF. As DNA, the CDR3 is TGCGCCAGCAGCCGCCTACCCAGCACAGATACGCAGTATTTT.

CDR3 loop: CASNPNRAGDNEQFF. The CDR3, as DNA: TGTGCCAGCAACCCAAATCGGGCAGGTGACAATGAGCAGTTCTTC. The V and J genes are TRBV21-1 and TRBJ2-1. TRBV21-1 represents a pseudogene. The CDR3 spans 15 residues.

J is TRBJ1-1 and V is TRBV5-6; no firm D call. CDR1 SGHDT and CDR2 YYEEEE come from the germline V gene. The CDR3 runs to 13 residues. Trimming cost V 0 bases and J 1 base, with 4 bases left between them. The CDR3 DNA is TGTGCCAGCAGCTTGGACAGGAACACTGAAGCTTTCTTT. Translation: CASSLDRNTEAFF. The full variable domain, in which reference TRBV5-6 and TRBJ1-1 provide the parts outside the CDR3, is DAGVTQSPTHLIKTRGQQVTLRCSPKSGHDTVSWYQQALGQGPQFIFQYYEEEERQRGNFPDRFSGHQFPNYSSELNVNALLLGDSALYLCASSLDRNTEAFFGQGTRLTVV.

This CDR3 reads CASSLEWTGELFF. CDR3 bases: TGTGCCAGCAGCTTGGAGTGGACCGGGGAGCTGTTTTTT. V usage is TRBV5-5 and J usage is TRBJ2-2; unclear D gene. The CDR3 spans 13 residues. In germline, CDR1 is SGHKS, CDR2 YYEKEE (reference sequence). The germline V and J ends were trimmed by 0 bases and 5 bases, with 5 bases remaining between them. Looking up the rest from reference TRBV5-5 and TRBJ2-2 gives the full variable domain: DAGVTQSPTHLIKTRGQQVTLRCSPISGHKSVSWYQQVLGQGPQFIFQYYEKEERGRGNFPDRFSARQFPNYSSELNVNALLLGDSALYLCASSLEWTGELFFGEGSRLTVL.

CDR3 region: CASRAGGNSYEQYF. The CDR3 coding sequence is TGTGCCAGCAGGGCTGGGGGGAACTCCTACGAGCAGTACTTC. The chain combines TRBV25-1 with TRBJ2-7, with a possible D match to TRBD2 (6 bases). V lost 6 bases to trimming and J lost 0 bases, with 12 bases between them. The CDR3 is 14 residues long. Germline CDR1 and CDR2: MGHDK and SYGVNS.

The V gene is TRBV10-3, the J gene TRBJ1-1; 9 positions agree with TRBD1. Trimming cost V 7 bases and J 4 bases; bases outside gene matches: 10. Germline lookup yields CDR1 ENHRY and CDR2 SYGVKD. This CDR3 spans 15 amino acids. CDR3 region: CAIIIIQGARTEAFF. The CDR3 DNA reads as TGTGCCATCATCATCATACAGGGGGCACGCACTGAAGCTTTCTTT.

This chain links TRBV7-8 with TRBJ1-1; D is possibly TRBD1 (5 bases). This CDR3 has 13 amino acids. Germline assignment: CDR1 SGHVS and CDR2 FQNEAQ. Trimming left V 4 bases short and J 6 bases short, with 12 bases between. The CDR3 DNA sequence: TGTGCCAGCAGCTCTAGGAGGGACGCTGAAGCTTTCTTT. Its translation is CASSSRRDAEAFF.

The rearrangement uses TRBV2 and TRBJ2-3; the D gene is possibly TRBD2 (6 bases). Germline CDR1 SNHLY, CDR2 FYNNEI. The V gene lost 3 bases and the J gene lost 3 bases, with 10 bases spanning the gap. This CDR3 is built from 14 residues. The CDR3 sequence: CASSEEGWTDTQYF. CDR3 nucleotides: TGTGCCAGCAGTGAGGAGGGTTGGACAGATACGCAGTATTTT.

This clone was recorded only once. V gene TRBV9 combines with J gene TRBJ2-5; 7 bases map to TRBD1. The length of the CDR3 is 14 residues. J gave up 5 bases and V 2 bases, and 6 bases lay outside the gene matches. Germline-derived CDR1 and CDR2 are SGDLS and YYNGEE. CDR3 coding DNA: TGTGCCAGCAGCGTCCAAGGGGGCCGGGAGACCCAGTACTTC. This sequence encodes CASSVQGGRETQYF.

The chain uses TRBV25-1 and TRBJ1-2, with D possibly TRBD1 on 5 matching bases. The germline CDR1 and CDR2 sequences are MGHDK and SYGVNS. V was clipped by 2 bases and J by 4 bases, with 11 bases between them. The CDR3 covers 14 residues. CDR3 nucleotide sequence: TGTGCCAGCAGTGAAACCGGGACTTTCTATGGCTACACCTTC. Its protein is CASSETGTFYGYTF.

The chain combines TRBV28 with TRBJ2-1; the D gene could be TRBD1 or TRBD2 (6 bases each). Germline V lookup: CDR1 MDHEN, CDR2 SYDVKM. Trimming shortened V by 7 bases and J by 5 bases, and 15 bases separated the two germline ends. CDR3 length equals 14 residues. The CDR3 nucleotides are TGTGCCAGCATTTCAAGGGGGGAACACAATGAGCAGTTCTTC. Residues: CASISRGEHNEQFF.

The rearrangement joins TRBV4-1 to TRBJ2-1; 10 nucleotides agree with TRBD1. J gave up 10 bases and V 2 bases, and 8 bases lay outside the gene matches. CDR3 length: 15 amino acids. CDR1 is MGHRA, CDR2 YSYEKL, per germline. CDR3 residues: CASSQPRTGGIEQFF. CDR3 DNA: TGCGCCAGCAGCCAACCCCGGACAGGGGGGATCGAGCAGTTCTTC.

This chain joins TRBV6-4 and TRBJ2-1; 7 positions agree with TRBD1. The trim removed 5 bases at V and 5 bases at J, leaving 3 bases unmatched. Germline loops: CDR1 MRHNA, CDR2 SNTAGT. The CDR3 is made up of 13 amino acids. In DNA form, the CDR3 reads TGTGCCAGCAGTCGGGACAGCCACAATGAGCAGTTCTTC. It translates to CASSRDSHNEQFF.